The rows below give T cell receptor beta chains drawn from one sample of a study of cytomegalovirus exposure and HLA in healthy donors. The assay was immunoSEQ multiplex PCR, and TCRdb's table has in-frame clones only and misses some. Of 180,000 or so clones in the sample, around 68% were seen once. Sequenced: PBMCs. These receptors were obtained from a man aged 40-55 years in good health and CMV-seronegative. CDR3s include the opening cysteine and the closing phenylalanine or tryptophan. D genes are given only for firm matches. The size entry is marked missing in some rows and otherwise reads once, few, many or a size class.

clone size	D gene	J gene	V gene	CDR3 protein	CDR3 DNA
-	-	TRBJ1-2	TRBV7-2	CASSGTGSYGYTF	TGTGCCAGCAGCGGAACAGGGAGCTATGGCTACACCTTC
-	-	TRBJ2-5	TRBV6-1	CASCRELGQETQYF	TGTGCCAGCTGCCGGGAGCTAGGGCAAGAGACCCAGTACTTC
-	-	TRBJ2-2	TRBV7-3	CASSLGGIRTGELFF	TGTGCCAGCAGCTTAGGCGGGATACGGACCGGGGAGCTGTTTTTT
-	TRBD1	TRBJ2-3	TRBV29-1	CSVGVRGLHTDTQYF	TGCAGCGTCGGGGTCAGGGGGCTCCACACAGATACGCAGTATTTT
-	-	TRBJ1-6	TRBV28	CASSSLSRAGGSPLHF	TGTGCCAGCAGTTCACTTTCGAGAGCCGGTGGTTCACCCCTCCACTTT
-	-	TRBJ2-7	TRBV10-3	CAIKPPSDEQYF	TGTGCCATCAAGCCACCCTCCGACGAGCAGTACTTC
-	-	TRBJ2-1	TRBV7-9	CASSLGTGTFF	TGTGCCAGCAGCTTAGGAACAGGGACGTTCTTC
-	-	TRBJ2-5	TRBV28	CASSRPAGRGQETQYF	TGTGCCAGCAGTCGCCCAGCGGGGAGGGGGCAAGAGACCCAGTACTTC
-	TRBD2	TRBJ2-1	TRBV5-1	CASSEGGPISYNEQFF	TGCGCCAGCAGCGAGGGAGGGCCTATAAGCTACAATGAGCAGTTCTTC
-	TRBD2	TRBJ2-1	TRBV29-1	CSVEWAGGPYNEQFF	TGCAGCGTTGAATGGGCGGGGGGGCCCTACAATGAGCAGTTCTTC
-	TRBD2	TRBJ2-2	TRBV5-1	CASSSILAGGTGELFF	TGCGCCAGCAGCTCCATACTAGCGGGGGGCACCGGGGAGCTGTTTTTT
few	TRBD2	TRBJ2-5	TRBV19	CASSIEGLAGAGQETQYF	TGTGCCAGTAGTATCGAGGGACTAGCGGGAGCGGGTCAAGAGACCCAGTACTTC
-	TRBD1	TRBJ1-1	TRBV18	CASSPGQGIEAFF	TGTGCCAGCTCACCCGGACAGGGGATTGAAGCTTTCTTT
-	-	TRBJ1-2	TRBV5-4	CASSTRENYGYTF	TGTGCCAGCAGCACCCGGGAAAACTATGGCTACACCTTC
-	TRBD1	TRBJ2-1	TRBV14	CASSQGRTGYNEQFF	TGTGCCAGCAGCCAGGGGAGGACAGGGTATAATGAGCAGTTCTTC
-	TRBD1	TRBJ2-1	TRBV29-1	CSAPDRGSYNEQFF	TGCAGCGCGCCGGACAGGGGATCCTACAATGAGCAGTTCTTC
few	TRBD2	TRBJ2-3	TRBV19	CASSSRLAGVDTQYF	TGTGCCAGTAGTAGCCGACTGGCGGGAGTGGATACGCAGTATTTT
-	-	TRBJ2-7	TRBV11-2	CASSPSLGQSSYEQYF	TGTGCCAGCAGCCCCTCCCTCGGACAGAGCTCCTACGAGCAGTACTTC
few	-	TRBJ1-2	TRBV4-3	CASSQQVVKDGYTF	TGCGCCAGCAGCCAGCAGGTTGTCAAAGATGGCTACACCTTC
-	-	TRBJ1-5	TRBV30	CAFETGYNQPQHF	TGTGCCTTCGAGACTGGTTACAATCAGCCCCAGCATTTT
few	-	TRBJ2-3	TRBV5-1	CASSLERGDTQYF	TGCGCCAGCAGCTTGGAACGGGGAGATACGCAGTATTTT
-	TRBD1	TRBJ2-6	TRBV6-7	CASNRTGTTGANVLTF	TGTGCCAGCAATCGGACAGGGACAACTGGGGCCAACGTCCTGACTTTC
once	-	TRBJ1-2	TRBV4-2	CASSQATGYSYGYTF	TGTGCCAGCAGCCAAGCAACAGGGTATAGCTATGGCTACACCTTC
-	TRBD1	TRBJ1-1	TRBV4-1	CASSQEQGLSLNTEAFF	TGCGCCAGCAGCCAAGAACAGGGGTTAAGTTTGAACACTGAAGCTTTCTTT
-	-	TRBJ1-1	TRBV6-6	CASSSPGEAFF	TGTGCCAGCAGTTCCCCAGGTGAAGCTTTCTTT
-	TRBD2	TRBJ2-1	TRBV5-4	CASSSWRSSGSSYNEQFF	TGTGCCAGCAGCTCGTGGCGGTCTAGCGGGAGCTCCTACAATGAGCAGTTCTTC
-	TRBD1	TRBJ1-1	TRBV7-9	CSSSFTGEGNTEAFF	TGTTCCAGCAGCTTTACAGGGGAAGGGAACACTGAAGCTTTCTTT
once	-	TRBJ2-1	TRBV2	CASSVYEAQYNEQFF	TGTGCCAGCAGTGTTTACGAGGCCCAATACAATGAGCAGTTCTTC
-	-	TRBJ1-5	TRBV2	CASSSRQNNQPQHF	TGTGCCAGCAGTTCGAGACAGAACAATCAGCCCCAGCATTTT
-	TRBD2	TRBJ2-2	TRBV5-1	CASSFLAGETGELFF	TGCGCCAGCAGCTTTCTAGCGGGAGAAACCGGGGAGCTGTTTTTT
once	-	TRBJ2-5	TRBV5-1	CASSFSETQYF	TGCGCCAGCAGCTTCTCTGAGACCCAGTACTTC
-	TRBD2	TRBJ2-7	TRBV5-1	CASSLVASGFYGQYF	TGCGCCAGCAGCTTGGTAGCTAGCGGGTTTTACGGGCAGTACTTC
few	TRBD1	TRBJ2-2	TRBV7-9	CASSSRDRNTGELFF	TGTGCCAGCAGCTCCCGGGACAGGAACACCGGGGAGCTGTTTTTT
few	-	TRBJ1-2	TRBV5-4	CASSPGRGDGYTF	TGTGCCAGCAGCCCGGGACGGGGGGATGGCTACACCTTC
-	TRBD2	TRBJ2-1	TRBV20-1	CSARGPSGSFF	TGCAGTGCTAGAGGTCCTAGCGGGAGCTTCTTC
-	TRBD2	TRBJ2-7	TRBV9	CASSGGLAGSYEQYF	TGTGCCAGCAGCGGGGGACTAGCGGGCTCGTACGAGCAGTACTTC
-	-	TRBJ2-3	TRBV7-9	CASSQTDTQYF	TGTGCCAGCAGCCAGACAGATACGCAGTATTTT
few	-	TRBJ1-6	TRBV30	CAWSVGGGEANSPLHF	TGTGCCTGGAGTGTAGGGGGGGGCGAAGCGAATTCACCCCTCCACTTT
-	-	TRBJ1-1	TRBV18	CASSHQLFGAFF	TGTGCCAGCTCACACCAATTATTCGGGGCTTTCTTT
-	-	TRBJ2-3	TRBV27	CASSLFPVNTDTQYF	TGTGCCAGCAGTTTATTCCCGGTCAACACAGATACGCAGTATTTT
-	TRBD1	TRBJ2-5	TRBV19	CASSGWDSPFETQYF	TGTGCCAGTAGTGGGTGGGACAGCCCGTTTGAGACCCAGTACTTC